This T cell receptor beta chain is drawn from a study of cytomegalovirus exposure and HLA in healthy donors (dated by TCRdb to about 2017). Some background on the complete study: In an earlier analysis of under 750 of the donors, 250 to 300 Gb of sequence data and some 120 million unique TCR beta sequences from some 170 million T cells were reported. About 300 gigabases of sequencing data and approximately 85 million unique TCR sequences were included in an early release covering 550 to 650 HLA-typed donors. Of the roughly 420 genotyped donors, more than 75% were placed in the genetic ancestry cluster associated with self-reported Caucasian donors. The aim of the study was to test whether cataloging public T cell receptors could identify signatures of past pathogen exposure. The T cell repertoires of 666 subjects were profiled by immunosequencing and related to cytomegalovirus serostatus. Besides the first cohort of around 700 subjects, a separate validation cohort made up of around 120 different subjects was used. To predict cytomegalovirus infection status, the study combined high-throughput TCR immunosequencing, statistical association of individual TCRs with disease status, and machine learning. In a later analysis, previously published TCR beta repertoires from several hundred donors were re-analyzed and high-resolution HLA genotyping was added so that TCR occurrence patterns could be studied. In the later analysis, no new phenotypic data were used to find candidate immune exposures; instead, reliance was placed on TCR beta sequences and their occurrence across donors. An earlier analysis of nearly 600 of the donors applied high-throughput TCR beta sequencing to assess whether each TCR beta V gene segment acted as functional or pseudogenic. Donor age, sex, ethnicity and CMV serostatus were collected together with the repertoire data. A later genetic analysis took genome-wide SNP genotypes for about three fifths of the roughly 700 donors and used that subset as a discovery cohort. All discovery cohort repertoires had been generated on a single sequencing platform. HLA typing included class I and class II loci at four-digit resolution. The number of donors typed differed by locus, with about 629-630 for A, B, C, DRB1 and DQB1, around 520 for DQA1, about 610 for DPA1, and approximately 470 for DPB1. Because of strong linkage in the cohort, 5 or 6 DR-DQ haplotypes were treated as single units for association and clustering. Across approximately 400 genotyped donors of the cohort, an average of approximately 200,000 unique TCR beta nucleotide sequences per donor were sequenced, and roughly a sixth of those sequences were non-productive. The study at large found these results: The earlier analysis of almost 600 of the donors excluded over 15 rarely observed V segments, including chromosome 9 orphons, because counts were too low. The classifier was reported to diagnose cytomegalovirus status with high specificity and sensitivity in both the original cohort and the validation cohort. In a later analysis, TCR association rates were found to vary across HLA loci, with the most associated TCRs seen for DRB1 alleles and the fewest for HLA-C alleles. According to a later genetic analysis, donors in an Asian-associated ancestry cluster had fewer N-insertions in productive TCRs than the approximately 670-donor mean. The study gave a list of about 150 TCR beta chains associated with cytomegalovirus. In a later analysis, 16,951 TCR beta sequences were associated with specific HLA alleles at a false discovery rate of 0.05. Some IMGT-functional V segments, including TRBV6-2 and TRBV6-3, could not be told apart with the 87-base-pair reads, so those segments were excluded. A cluster of highly shared sequence variants was judged likely to be a technical artifact of the sequencing pipeline. A later analysis found that HLA-associated TCR beta chains were more clonally expanded and had lower generation probabilities than equally common non-associated chains. Correlated functional status among segregating V segments might reflect linkage disequilibrium, but an unknown experimental factor could not be ruled out. In an earlier analysis of under 600 of the donors, most TCR beta V segments were observed in productive rearrangements about 87% or about 30% of the time, broadly matching IMGT annotations. It was suggested by the authors that the approach could potentially be generalized to other disease states and immunological phenotypes. Only TCR beta chains were sequenced in this cohort, and the absence of alpha or paired-chain data limited detectable features. A further reported finding was that TCR beta sequences accurately predicted the HLA-A and HLA-B alleles for most subjects in the first cohort. An association between a missense DCLRE1C variant and V-gene and J-gene trimming of TCR beta chains was found in a later genetic analysis and replicated in an independent cohort. A few of the identified cytomegalovirus-associated TCR beta chains were confirmed in vitro to be specific for cytomegalovirus antigens. For the cohort, immune exposure information was limited to CMV serostatus. When HLA alleles, especially DR and DQ, strongly co-occurred, attributing TCR associations to individual alleles was difficult. Presence/absence analyses assumed roughly uniform sequencing depth across donors, an assumption that may not hold. A later analysis reported that several top co-occurrence clusters appeared linked to parvovirus B19, influenza, CMV and Epstein-Barr virus. HLA typing was unavailable for some donors at each locus, so association tests used only the typed subset. Most CMV-associated TCR beta chains appeared to be HLA-restricted in a later analysis, and the HLA associations seemed to be driven largely by CMV exposure. While some public TCRs were present in many individuals, most TCR sequences turned up only very rarely across donors.

A remark on this clone: Its antigen is unknown. Base qualities are not recorded, but no much larger clone differs from it by a single base.

Reading the germline V gene (reference sequence) gives CDR1 MNHEY and CDR2 SMNVEV. The CDR3 starts with the cysteine, ends with the phenylalanine, and has 15 residues. The only DNA kept is the CDR3, 45 bases in frame from the first base. The germline ends are 8 bases apart after V is trimmed by 5 bases and J by 0 bases. Library prep was done by the immunoSEQ multiplex PCR assay. For the multiplex PCR, a mixture combining 60 forward primers for TCR Vbeta segments and 13 reverse primers for TCR Jbeta segments was used. Amplification of the CDR3 region of rearranged TCR beta genes was performed with a multiplex PCR assay on genomic DNA. The Illumina HiSeq System was used to sequence the amplified TCR beta libraries as 87-base-pair reads. The authors processed their data as follows. In a later analysis, about 80 million unique TCR beta chains were counted across the 650 to 750 repertoires, and around 10 million of these chains were shared by at least two donors. To remove PCR and sequencing errors, raw reads were error-corrected and collapsed into unique sequences using a nearest-neighbor algorithm that merged closely related sequences. Alignment of CDR3 sequences to IMGT reference sequences was used to assign V, D and J gene segments. For a sequence to be retained, at least a six-nucleotide match to both a V gene segment and a J gene segment was required. Rearrangements were classified as productive when the CDR3 lacked stop codons and remained in frame with V and J, and all other rearrangements were classified as non-productive. CDR3 was defined by IMGT convention, running from the second conserved V-encoded cysteine to the conserved J-encoded phenylalanine. The earlier analysis of a few hundred of the donors excluded any sequence lacking an unambiguous match to a single V gene segment. An earlier analysis of 500 to 600 of the donors classified V segments as functional when productive rearrangements were above 56.7% and as segregating when the standard deviation between donors was above 5%. To diagnose cytomegalovirus status from the catalog of TCR beta chain sequences, a statistical classification framework was built. V and J gene assignment, in a later analysis, came from comparing TCR nucleotide sequences with IMGT/GENE-DB human TR gene sequences. The TCRdist pipeline was used in a later analysis to assign CDR3 sequences and most-parsimonious VDJ recombination scenarios. In a later analysis, each TCR beta chain was defined by its CDR3 amino acid sequence together with its V-gene family, and reads without a unique V-gene family were excluded. In a later analysis, approximately 590 highly shared, low-generation-probability nucleotide sequences were removed to address suspected cross-contamination and a sequencing artifact. In a later analysis, a clonal expansion index was calculated for each public chain from normalized within-repertoire ranks of inferred template counts. In a later analysis, generation probabilities were computed with a VDJ recombination model fitted to out-of-frame rearrangements, and the resulting probabilities were checked against IGoR. In a later analysis, hypergeometric tests were used to score TCR-TCR, TCR-HLA and TCR-CMV co-occurrence, with a repertoire-size bias correction applied to TCR pairs. To estimate false discovery rates, a later analysis permuted the HLA or CMV assignments 20 times. In a later analysis, co-occurring TCRs were grouped with DBSCAN, and TCRdist sequence similarity was added when clustering was performed within HLA-allele-positive subsets. Repertoires with fewer than 30,000 or more than 120,000 public chains, plus five repertoires with anomalous nucleotide sharing, were excluded from co-occurrence clustering. Sourced from immuneACCESS, this table was stored by TCRdb with only in-frame sequences that have V and J called. A share of the clones is absent; for the studies checked, an unresolved V gene accounts for under half, and the remainder has no known explanation. For V, J and clone size, that table is used; D and trimming come from the DNA. The sample table shows about 94,000 clones, and roughly 78% are seen once. Of the sample, just over 0.75% falls within the top ten clones.

The cohort was made up of about 670 healthy bone marrow donors. All cohort members were sampled while nominally healthy, although unrecorded immune exposures were likely present. The donor was CMV seronegative and was included in the group of a few hundred seronegative cohort members. A peripheral blood sample was provided by each donor, and peripheral blood mononuclear cells were used for TCR beta sequencing. Genomic DNA extraction from the blood cell samples was performed with the Qiagen DNeasy Blood Extraction Kit. The sample comprised PBMCs. This clonotype was obtained from a woman aged 55 to 70 in good health and CMV-seronegative. Recombination joined TRBV27 with TRBJ2-6, with the D gene not confidently named. The DNA reads TGTGCCAGCAGTCCCCCGAGCTCTGGGGCCAACGTCCTGACTTTC. Protein translation: CASSPPSSGANVLTF.